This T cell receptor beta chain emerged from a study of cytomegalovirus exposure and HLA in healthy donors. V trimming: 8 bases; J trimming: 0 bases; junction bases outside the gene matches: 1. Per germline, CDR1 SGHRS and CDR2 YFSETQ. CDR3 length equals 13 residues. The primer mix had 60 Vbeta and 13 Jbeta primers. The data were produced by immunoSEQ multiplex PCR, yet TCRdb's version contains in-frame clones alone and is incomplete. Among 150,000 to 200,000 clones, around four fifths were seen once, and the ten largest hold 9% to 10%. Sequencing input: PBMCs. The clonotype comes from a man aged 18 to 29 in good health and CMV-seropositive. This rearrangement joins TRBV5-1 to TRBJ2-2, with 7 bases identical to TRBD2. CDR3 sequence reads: CASGGANTGELFF. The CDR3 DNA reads TGCGCCAGTGGGGGGGCGAACACCGGGGAGCTGTTTTTT.